The sequence of this T cell receptor beta chain was determined in a study of T cells after yellow fever vaccination. This clonotype was found many times. Germline V gives CDR1 WSHSY, CDR2 SAAADI. The CDR3 runs to 18 residues. Trimming took off 0 bases at V and 8 bases at J, with 24 bases between the two ends. TCRdb passed the 5' RACE reads through MiXCR, listing each CDR3 protein once. The sample shows 110,000 to 150,000 distinct CDR3 sequences, around 6.3% of them seen only once. The specimen was CD4+ T cells sorted from PBMCs, collected 10 days after the yellow fever booster vaccination. The sequence came from a man aged 30 to 39 who received the YFV17D yellow fever vaccine. The chain joins TRBV10-2 to TRBJ2-3, with D possibly TRBD1 on 6 matching bases. The CDR3 loop is CASSESPLGRLPRGTQYF. CDR3 nucleotides: TGCGCCAGCAGTGAGTCCCCCCTTGGAAGGCTCCCCAGGGGTACGCAGTATTTT.